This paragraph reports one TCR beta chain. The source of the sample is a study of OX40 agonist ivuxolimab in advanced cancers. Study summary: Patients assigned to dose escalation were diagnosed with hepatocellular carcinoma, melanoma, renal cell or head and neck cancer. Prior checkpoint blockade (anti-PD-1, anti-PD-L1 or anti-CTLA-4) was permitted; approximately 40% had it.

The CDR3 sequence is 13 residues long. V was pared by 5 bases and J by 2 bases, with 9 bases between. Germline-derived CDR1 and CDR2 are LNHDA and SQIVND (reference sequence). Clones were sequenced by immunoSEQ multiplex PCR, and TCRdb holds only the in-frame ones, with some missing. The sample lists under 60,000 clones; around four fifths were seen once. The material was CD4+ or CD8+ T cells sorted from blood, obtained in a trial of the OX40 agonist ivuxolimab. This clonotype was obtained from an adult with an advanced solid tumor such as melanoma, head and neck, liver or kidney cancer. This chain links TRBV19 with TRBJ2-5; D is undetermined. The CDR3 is CASSGALQETQYF. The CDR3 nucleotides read TGTGCCAGTAGTGGAGCGCTACAAGAGACCCAGTACTTC. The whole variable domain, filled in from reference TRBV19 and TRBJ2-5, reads DGGITQSPKYLFRKEGQNVTLSCEQNLNHDAMYWYRQDPGQGLRLIYYSQIVNDFQKGDIAEGYSVSREKKESFPLTVTSAQKNPTAFYLCASSGALQETQYFGPGTRLLVL.